These 25 T cell receptor beta chains were all obtained from the same sample, sequenced in a study of cytomegalovirus exposure and HLA in healthy donors. PCR employed 60 Vbeta and 13 Jbeta primers. Only in-frame clones appear in the TCRdb table, and some are missing; sequencing was by immunoSEQ multiplex PCR. The repertoire holds some 180,000 clones, with about 80% as singletons. The sample was PBMCs. Source of these receptors: a woman in her 30s in good health and CMV-seronegative.

About this clone itself: Relative to the germline gene, one junction end is altered; a read error may explain this. This sequence joins TRBV7-9 and TRBJ2-1; 7 bases line up with TRBD2. The CDR3 is made up of 12 amino acids. Germline V lookup: CDR1 SEHNR, CDR2 FQNEAQ (reference sequence). CDR3 sequence (DNA): TGTTCCAGCAGCTTCGGGGGGACTTCGGAGTTCTTC. Residues: CSSSFGGTSEFF. The variable domain in full, completed from reference TRBV7-9 and TRBJ2-1, reads DTGVSQNPRHKITKRGQNVTFRCDPISEHNRLYWYRQTLGQGPEFLTYFQNEAQLEKSRLLSDRFSAERPKGSFSTLEIQRTEQGDSAMYLCSSSFGGTSEFFGPGTRLTVL.

The CDR3 protein is CASSHSYEQYF. The CDR3 coding sequence is TGTGCCAGCAGCCATTCCTACGAGCAGTACTTC. The rearrangement links TRBV7-6 to TRBJ2-7, with D hard to call. The V and J ends lost 5 bases and 1 base respectively, with 3 bases between them. Germline V gene lookup returns CDR1 SGHVS and CDR2 FNYEAQ. The CDR3 covers 11 residues. Based on the CDR3 plus reference TRBV7-6 and TRBJ2-7, the full variable domain is GAGVSQSPRYKVTKRGQDVALRCDPISGHVSLYWYRQALGQGPEFLTYFNYEAQQDKSGLPNDRFSAERPEGSISTLTIQRTEQRDSAMYRCASSHSYEQYFGPGTRLTVT.

This clone was found a few times. The genes are TRBV5-6 and TRBJ2-2, with D tentatively TRBD2 (7 bases). Trimming pared 1 base from V and 8 bases from J, leaving 27 bases between. The CDR3 sequence is 19 residues long. Germline CDR1 SGHDT, CDR2 YYEEEE. In DNA form, the CDR3 reads TGTGCCAGCAGCTTGAAGTCGGGGGGCTGGGCTCCCAAAGGGGGGGAGCTGTTTTTT. This translates into CASSLKSGGWAPKGGELFF.

The CDR3 here is CASGIQSTPLNYGYTF. The CDR3 bases are TGTGCCAGCGGTATACAGAGTACCCCCCTAAACTATGGCTACACCTTC. The J gene is TRBJ1-2, the V gene TRBV5-6; the D is unclear. The CDR3 is 16 amino acids. The V gene's germline CDR1 is SGHDT and CDR2 YYEEEE. The germline V and J ends were trimmed by 7 bases and 2 bases, with 21 bases remaining between them.

This clone showed up just once. J is TRBJ2-3 and V is TRBV2; TRBD2 agrees at 8 bases. Germline V gene lookup returns CDR1 SNHLY and CDR2 FYNNEI. The CDR3 is 14 residues long. Unmatched junction bases numbered 9, after V lost 8 bases and J lost 5 bases. The CDR3: CASDGAGEVDTQYF. The CDR3 DNA sequence: TGTGCCAGCGACGGAGCGGGAGAAGTAGATACGCAGTATTTT.

This clone has a handful of counts. One junction end disagrees with the germline gene, perhaps due to a read error. The chain carries TRBV5-4 and TRBJ2-7; a weak D match, TRBD1 (6 bases). The CDR3 length is 14 residues. Germline lookup yields CDR1 SGHNT and CDR2 YYREEE (reference sequence). DNA of the CDR3: TGCGCCAGCAGCCACCTGACAGGTTCCTACGAGCAGTACTTC. Its translation: CASSHLTGSYEQYF.

This chain connects TRBV5-1 to TRBJ2-7; 7 nucleotides align to TRBD1. The CDR3 runs 14 residues. V lost 1 base to trimming and J lost 2 bases; unmatched junction nucleotides: 3. The germline V gene has CDR1 SGHRS and CDR2 YFSETQ. CDR3 region: CASSLRDSTYEQYF. CDR3 sequence (DNA): TGCGCCAGCAGCTTGAGGGACAGTACCTACGAGCAGTACTTC.

In the case of this clone: An end of the junction differs from the germline gene, which may be a read error. The chain employs TRBV9 and TRBJ2-6, with 15 bases aligning to TRBD2. Germline assignment: CDR1 SGDLS and CDR2 YYNGEE. CDR3 size: 19 residues. In nucleotides, the CDR3 is TGTGTCAGCAGCCAACGGACTAGCGGGAGGGCCTCTGGGGCCAACGTCCTGACTTTC. Amino acids: CVSSQRTSGRASGANVLTF.

DNA for the CDR3: TGTGCCAGTAGTATCTCGACAAGTCCCGCAAGAACAGATACGCAGTATTTT. Translated, it gives CASSISTSPARTDTQYF. The J gene is TRBJ2-3, the V gene TRBV19; D remains unclear. Trimming removed 3 bases from V and 3 bases from J, with 19 bases in between. CDR1 LNHDA and CDR2 SQIVND come from the germline V gene (reference sequence). This CDR3 contains 17 residues.

V and J are TRBV4-1 and TRBJ2-3; 14 bases match TRBD2. Germline assignment: CDR1 MGHRA and CDR2 YSYEKL. J gave up 1 base and V 3 bases, and 3 bases lay outside the gene matches. The CDR3 extends over 17 amino acids. CDR3 in DNA: TGCGCCAGCAGCCAGCCGGGACTAGCGGGAGGCACAGATACGCAGTATTTT. Its translation: CASSQPGLAGGTDTQYF.

The V and J genes are TRBV7-8 and TRBJ1-5; D gene uncertain. V was trimmed by 5 bases and J by 2 bases, leaving 10 bases between them. The germline V gene has CDR1 SGHVS and CDR2 FQNEAQ. The CDR3 is 14 amino acids. CDR3 amino acids: CASSPGVGNQPQHF. For the CDR3, the DNA is TGTGCCAGCAGCCCCGGGGTTGGCAATCAGCCCCAGCATTTT.

The sample holds one count of this clone. The rearrangement links TRBV7-2 to TRBJ1-5, with TRBD1 matching over 8 bases. There are 15 residues in the CDR3. Germline V lookup: CDR1 SGHTA, CDR2 FQGNSA. V lost 5 bases to trimming and J lost 11 bases; unmatched junction nucleotides: 14. The CDR3 nucleotides are TGTGCCAGCAGCGCCCCCGGGACAGGAGCATCAACCCAGCATTTT. Encoded protein: CASSAPGTGASTQHF.

Only a few counts were recorded for this clone. This sequence joins TRBV6-6 and TRBJ1-2; TRBD1 agrees at 9 bases. After removal of 5 bases from V and 2 bases from J, the junction contained 3 bases not matched to a gene. CDR1 is MNHNY and CDR2 is SVGAGI in the germline V gene (reference sequence). The CDR3 covers 14 residues. The CDR3 here is CASSPGQGNYGYTF. CDR3 nucleotide sequence: TGTGCCAGCAGTCCGGGACAGGGAAACTATGGCTACACCTTC.

The gene calls are TRBV18 and TRBJ2-5; perhaps TRBD1 as D (6 bases). Per the germline V gene, CDR1 is KGHSH and CDR2 is LQKENI. Trimming removed 4 bases at V and 2 bases at J, with 14 bases between. The CDR3 contains 15 residues. The DNA for the CDR3 is TGTGCCAGCTCACTCAGGACAGACCAACAAGAGACCCAGTACTTC. Its protein is CASSLRTDQQETQYF.

This clone was picked up one time. The CDR3 coding sequence is TGCAGCGTTCTAAGGGCTAGCGGGAGCTCGTCCCAAGAGACCCAGTACTTC. Translating gives CSVLRASGSSSQETQYF. V and J are TRBV29-1 and TRBJ2-5, with 10 bases lining up with TRBD2. The germline CDR1 and CDR2 sequences are SQVTM and ANQGSEA. The CDR3 has 17 amino acids. V gave up 5 bases and J gave up 1 base; unmatched junction bases: 13.

The chain links TRBV10-3 to TRBJ1-2, with 10 bases lining up with TRBD1. Germline V CDR1 and CDR2: ENHRY, SYGVKD. Losses at the gene ends were 7 bases for V and 4 bases for J; bases not matched to a gene: 6. The CDR3 totals 14 residues. The CDR3 DNA is TGTGCCATCAAGGACAGGGGGGCAGGCTATGGCTACACCTTC. It yields the protein CAIKDRGAGYGYTF.

The chain is built from TRBV28 and TRBJ1-1; D may be TRBD1 (6 bases). The CDR3 runs to 16 residues. Trimming removed 1 base from V and 1 base from J, with 13 bases in between. Germline values: CDR1 MDHEN, CDR2 SYDVKM. CDR3 amino acids: CASSLSRGAGNTEAFF. As DNA, the CDR3 is TGTGCCAGCAGTTTATCCCGGGGGGCTGGGAACACTGAAGCTTTCTTT.

This clone has more than one count but fewer than ten. This sequence joins TRBV5-6 and TRBJ1-5, with D unresolved. V was cut by 2 bases and J by 4 bases, with 4 bases left in between. Germline assignment: CDR1 SGHDT and CDR2 YYEEEE. CDR3 length: 12 amino acids. CDR3 in amino acids: CASSFINQPQHF. In nucleotides, the CDR3 is TGTGCCAGCAGCTTTATTAATCAGCCCCAGCATTTT.

This chain links TRBV7-9 with TRBJ2-7, with 8 positions matching TRBD1. J lost 3 bases, V lost 5 bases, and 9 bases had no gene match. Germline CDR1 SEHNR, CDR2 FQNEAQ (reference sequence). CDR3 length: 15 residues. The CDR3 sequence is CASSPRDRGHYEQYF. The DNA of the CDR3 is TGTGCCAGCAGCCCTCGCGACAGGGGCCACTACGAGCAGTACTTC.

CDR3 in amino acids: CASSPGGGPLNYGYTF. CDR3 DNA sequence: TGTGCCAGCAGCCCGGGGGGGGGACCGCTAAACTATGGCTACACCTTC. V and J are TRBV11-2 and TRBJ1-2; D is possibly TRBD1 (5 bases). The ends were cut back, 5 bases at V and 2 bases at J, with 18 bases in the middle. CDR1 SGHAT and CDR2 FQNNGV come from the germline V gene. The CDR3 is 16 residues long.

The chain carries TRBV5-6 and TRBJ2-1; tentative D call: TRBD1 (7 bases). The CDR3 is 13 amino acids. The V gene's germline CDR1 is SGHDT and CDR2 YYEEEE. Trimming shortened V by 3 bases and J by 13 bases, and 17 bases separated the two germline ends. The CDR3 loop reads CASSSISGGPQFF. CDR3 coding DNA: TGTGCCAGCAGCTCAATCTCAGGGGGGCCCCAGTTCTTC.

Points on this clone: One end of the junction does not line up with germline, which may come from a read error. The chain couples TRBV5-4 to TRBJ1-1; 11 bases are a match to TRBD1. The V gene's germline CDR1 is SGHNT and CDR2 YYREEE (reference sequence). This CDR3 is built from 14 residues. The CDR3 sequence is CVSSWGQGDTEAFF. The CDR3 coding sequence is TGTGTCAGCAGCTGGGGACAGGGGGACACTGAAGCTTTCTTT.

This clone has a handful of counts. V gene TRBV7-9 combines with J gene TRBJ2-2, with D possibly matching TRBD2 (5 bases). Trimming took 5 bases from V and 3 from J, leaving 13 bases between them. Per germline, CDR1 SEHNR and CDR2 FQNEAQ (reference sequence). The CDR3 has 15 residues. As DNA, the CDR3 is TGTGCCAGCAGCCCCCTTGAGGGAGACACCGGGGAGCTGTTTTTT. Its translation: CASSPLEGDTGELFF.

The J gene is TRBJ1-5, the V gene TRBV4-3; D ambiguous. V was trimmed by 4 bases and J by 5 bases, leaving 12 bases between them. Germline V lookup: CDR1 LGHNA, CDR2 YSLEER. The CDR3 has 14 residues. CDR3 amino acids: CASSRAPRDQPQHF. The CDR3 DNA reads TGCGCCAGCAGCCGCGCACCCCGGGATCAGCCCCAGCATTTT.

The chain is built from TRBV2 and TRBJ1-2; D remains unclear. V lost 3 bases to trimming and J lost 8 bases, with 13 bases between them. Germline-derived CDR1 and CDR2 are SNHLY and FYNNEI. This CDR3 is 13 amino acids long. CDR3 amino acids: CASSDMRDGGYTF. CDR3 coding DNA: TGTGCCAGCAGTGATATGAGGGATGGCGGCTACACCTTC.